A selection of T cell receptor beta chains follows, all from one sample in a study of OX40 agonist ivuxolimab in advanced cancers. The table came from immunoSEQ multiplex PCR; TCRdb's copy has only in-frame clones and leaves some out. The data contain under 80,000 clones, 80% to 95% of them singletons. The specimen was CD4+ or CD8+ T cells sorted from blood, collected in a trial of the OX40 agonist ivuxolimab. These receptor sequences come from an adult with an advanced solid tumor such as melanoma, head and neck, liver or kidney cancer. Each CDR3 is given with its conserved first and last residue. The D gene is left open where the match is weak. Part of the rows lack a size; the others show once, few, many or a class for expanded clones.

J gene: TRBJ2-1
clone size: -
V gene: TRBV5-1
D gene: TRBD2
CDR3 length: 16
CDR3 DNA: TGCGCCAGCAGCACGGGAAGCGGGGGGCTATACAATGAGCAGTTCTTC
CDR3 protein: CASSTGSGGLYNEQFF

J gene: TRBJ2-3
clone size: -
V gene: TRBV18
D gene: -
CDR3 length: 14
CDR3 DNA: TGTGCCAGCTCTCCGTCCAGGGTTGCAGATACGCAGTATTTT
CDR3 protein: CASSPSRVADTQYF

J gene: TRBJ2-2
clone size: -
V gene: TRBV5-1
D gene: -
CDR3 length: 14
CDR3 DNA: TGCGCCAGCAGCTTGGGGCTCGACGCCGGGGAGCTGTTTTTT
CDR3 protein: CASSLGLDAGELFF

J gene: TRBJ2-7
clone size: -
V gene: TRBV19
D gene: TRBD1
CDR3 length: 15
CDR3 DNA: TGTGCCAGTAGTATAGGGACAGGGGGCCTCTACGAGCAGTACTTC
CDR3 protein: CASSIGTGGLYEQYF

J gene: TRBJ1-3
clone size: -
V gene: TRBV6-6
D gene: -
CDR3 length: 14
CDR3 DNA: TGTGCCAGCAGCTCTGGACAGCCTGGAAACACCATATATTTT
CDR3 protein: CASSSGQPGNTIYF

J gene: TRBJ2-6
clone size: -
V gene: TRBV5-1
D gene: -
CDR3 length: 16
CDR3 DNA: TGCGCCAGCAGCTTGGCCGTCGTTTCTGGGGCCAACGTCCTGACTTTC
CDR3 protein: CASSLAVVSGANVLTF

J gene: TRBJ1-1
clone size: once
V gene: TRBV15
D gene: -
CDR3 length: 14
CDR3 DNA: TGTGCCACCAGCAGAGATCGGAAAGGCACTGAAGCTTTCTTT
CDR3 protein: CATSRDRKGTEAFF

J gene: TRBJ2-6
clone size: once
V gene: TRBV19
D gene: TRBD1
CDR3 length: 15
CDR3 DNA: TGTGCCAGTATAGGGACAGCCTCTGGGGCCAACGTCCTGACTTTC
CDR3 protein: CASIGTASGANVLTF

J gene: TRBJ1-2
clone size: -
V gene: TRBV5-4
D gene: -
CDR3 length: 13
CDR3 DNA: TGTGCCAGCAGCTTGAATGGCTTCTATGGCTACACCTTC
CDR3 protein: CASSLNGFYGYTF

J gene: TRBJ1-2
clone size: -
V gene: TRBV28
D gene: TRBD1
CDR3 length: 15
CDR3 DNA: TGTGCCAGCAGCCAGAGGACAGGGATGGTAGGGGGCTACACCTTC
CDR3 protein: CASSQRTGMVGGYTF

J gene: TRBJ2-3
clone size: once
V gene: TRBV11-1
D gene: -
CDR3 length: 14
CDR3 DNA: TGTGCCAGCAGCTTAGGGGTGTTGACAGATACGCAGTATTTT
CDR3 protein: CASSLGVLTDTQYF

J gene: TRBJ2-4
clone size: -
V gene: TRBV4-1
D gene: TRBD2
CDR3 length: 18
CDR3 DNA: TGCGCCAGCAGCCGCGGACTAGCGGGGGGCATAGCCAAAAACATTCAGTACTTC
CDR3 protein: CASSRGLAGGIAKNIQYF

J gene: TRBJ2-3
clone size: -
V gene: TRBV11-3
D gene: TRBD2
CDR3 length: 14
CDR3 DNA: TGTGCCAGCAGCATCGTCGCGGGAGCAGATACGCAGTATTTT
CDR3 protein: CASSIVAGADTQYF

J gene: TRBJ1-2
clone size: -
V gene: TRBV2
D gene: TRBD1
CDR3 length: 13
CDR3 DNA: TGTGCCAGCAGCCAGGGGGGGGGCGCGGGCTACACCTTC
CDR3 protein: CASSQGGGAGYTF

J gene: TRBJ2-5
clone size: -
V gene: TRBV7-9
D gene: TRBD1
CDR3 length: 15
CDR3 DNA: TGTGCCAGCAGCCCCCCCGGGACAGGGGGCGAGACCCAGTACTTC
CDR3 protein: CASSPPGTGGETQYF

J gene: TRBJ2-3
clone size: -
V gene: TRBV9
D gene: TRBD2
CDR3 length: 16
CDR3 DNA: TGTGCCAGCAGCATTACTAGCGGGGGGAGCACAGATACGCAGTATTTT
CDR3 protein: CASSITSGGSTDTQYF

J gene: TRBJ1-2
clone size: -
V gene: TRBV7-2
D gene: -
CDR3 length: 14
CDR3 DNA: TGTGCCAGCAGCTTTGGGGGGGGTAACTATGGCTACACCTTC
CDR3 protein: CASSFGGGNYGYTF

J gene: TRBJ1-2
clone size: -
V gene: TRBV30
D gene: -
CDR3 length: 14
CDR3 DNA: TGTGCCTGGAGTGTACGTCGGGGAAGCGTTGGCTACACCTTC
CDR3 protein: CAWSVRRGSVGYTF

J gene: TRBJ2-3
clone size: -
V gene: TRBV14
D gene: -
CDR3 length: 13
CDR3 DNA: TGTGCCAGCAGCCATCGCGGCACAGATACGCAGTATTTT
CDR3 protein: CASSHRGTDTQYF

J gene: TRBJ2-5
clone size: -
V gene: TRBV11-3
D gene: TRBD2
CDR3 length: 16
CDR3 DNA: TGTGCCAGCAGCTCCCGAGGCGGGGGTTTCCAAGAGACCCAGTACTTC
CDR3 protein: CASSSRGGGFQETQYF

J gene: TRBJ1-2
clone size: -
V gene: TRBV18
D gene: TRBD1
CDR3 length: 15
CDR3 DNA: TGTGCCAGCTCACCTAGGGGAGGGGGCGACTATGGCTACACCTTC
CDR3 protein: CASSPRGGGDYGYTF

J gene: TRBJ2-3
clone size: -
V gene: TRBV2
D gene: TRBD2
CDR3 length: 15
CDR3 DNA: TGTGCCAGCAGTCTAAGGACTAGCGGGGCATCAACGCAGTATTTT
CDR3 protein: CASSLRTSGASTQYF

J gene: TRBJ2-7
clone size: once
V gene: TRBV6-5
D gene: -
CDR3 length: 15
CDR3 DNA: TGTGCCAGCAGTGCGAGGGGGGCCATCTCCTACGAGCAGTACTTC
CDR3 protein: CASSARGAISYEQYF

J gene: TRBJ2-3
clone size: -
V gene: TRBV10-3
D gene: TRBD2
CDR3 length: 15
CDR3 DNA: TGTGCCATCAGGCGCGGGGGGGCCGAGGCAGATACGCAGTATTTT
CDR3 protein: CAIRRGGAEADTQYF